This T cell receptor (beta chain) is from a study of Graves' ophthalmopathy and Graves' hyperthyroidism. CDR3 length equals 16 residues. Germline V gene lookup returns CDR1 LGHNA and CDR2 YSLEER. Trimming cost V 3 bases and J 0 bases, with 12 bases left between them. RNA transcripts yielded amplified TCR beta CDR3 regions. HTBI primers served in a first-round RT-PCR, which a second-round multiplex PCR followed. One entry per CDR3 protein results from TCRdb running MiXCR on the multiplex PCR reads. The repertoire consists of about 740,000 distinct CDR3 sequences, with approximately 40% occurring once and the leading ten covering 40% to 55%.

V is TRBV4-3 and J is TRBJ1-5; tentatively, D is TRBD1 (5 bases). The clonotype originates from an adult man with Graves' ophthalmopathy. The source material was peripheral blood. The CDR3 DNA reads TGCGCCAGCAGCCACGGACATAAAGATAGCAATCAGCCCCAGCATTTT. Translation gives CASSHGHKDSNQPQHF.